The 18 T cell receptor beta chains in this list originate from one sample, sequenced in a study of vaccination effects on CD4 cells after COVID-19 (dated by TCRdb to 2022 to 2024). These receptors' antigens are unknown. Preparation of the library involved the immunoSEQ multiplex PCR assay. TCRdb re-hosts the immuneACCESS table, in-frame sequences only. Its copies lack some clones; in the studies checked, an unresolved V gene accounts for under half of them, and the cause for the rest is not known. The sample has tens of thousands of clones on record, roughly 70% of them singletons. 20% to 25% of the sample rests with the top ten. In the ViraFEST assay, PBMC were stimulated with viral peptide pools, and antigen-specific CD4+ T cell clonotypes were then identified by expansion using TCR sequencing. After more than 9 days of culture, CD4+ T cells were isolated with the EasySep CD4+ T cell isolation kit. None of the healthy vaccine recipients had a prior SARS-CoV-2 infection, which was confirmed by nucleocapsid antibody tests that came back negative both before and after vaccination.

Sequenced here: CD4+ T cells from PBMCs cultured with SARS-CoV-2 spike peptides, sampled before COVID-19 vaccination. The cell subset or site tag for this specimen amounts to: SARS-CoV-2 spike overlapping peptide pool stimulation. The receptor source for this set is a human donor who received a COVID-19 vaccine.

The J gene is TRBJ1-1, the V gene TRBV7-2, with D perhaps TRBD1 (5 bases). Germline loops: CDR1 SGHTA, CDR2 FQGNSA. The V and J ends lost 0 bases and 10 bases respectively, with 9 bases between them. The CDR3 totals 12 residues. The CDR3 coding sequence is TGTGCCAGCAGCTTAGCCGCCGGGGGAGCTTTCTTT. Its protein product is CASSLAAGGAFF.

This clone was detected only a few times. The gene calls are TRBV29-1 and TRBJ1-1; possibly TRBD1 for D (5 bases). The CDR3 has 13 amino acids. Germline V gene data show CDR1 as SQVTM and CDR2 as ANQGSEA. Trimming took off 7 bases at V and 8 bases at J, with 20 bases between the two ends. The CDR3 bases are TGCAGCGGGGACTGGGGTGCAGGAGTAGAAGCTTTCTTT. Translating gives CSGDWGAGVEAFF.

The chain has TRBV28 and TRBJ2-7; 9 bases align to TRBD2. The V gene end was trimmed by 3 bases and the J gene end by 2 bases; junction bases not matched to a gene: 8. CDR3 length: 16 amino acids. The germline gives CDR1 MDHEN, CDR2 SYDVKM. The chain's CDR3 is CASSFSLAGLTYEQYF. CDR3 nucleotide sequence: TGTGCCAGCAGTTTTTCCCTAGCGGGACTAACCTACGAGCAGTACTTC.

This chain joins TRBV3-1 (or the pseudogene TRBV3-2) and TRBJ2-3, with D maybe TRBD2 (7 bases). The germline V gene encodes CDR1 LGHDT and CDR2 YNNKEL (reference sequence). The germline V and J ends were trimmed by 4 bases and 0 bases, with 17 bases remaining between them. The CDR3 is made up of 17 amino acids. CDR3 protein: CASSPHGGRASTDTQYF. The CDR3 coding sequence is TGTGCCAGCAGCCCTCACGGGGGGCGGGCTAGCACAGATACGCAGTATTTT.

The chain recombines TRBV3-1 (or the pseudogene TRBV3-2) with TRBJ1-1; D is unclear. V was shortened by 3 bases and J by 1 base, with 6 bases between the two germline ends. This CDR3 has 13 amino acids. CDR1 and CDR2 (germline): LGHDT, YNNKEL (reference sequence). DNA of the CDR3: TGTGCCAGCAGCCATCGGCAGAACACTGAAGCTTTCTTT. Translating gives CASSHRQNTEAFF.

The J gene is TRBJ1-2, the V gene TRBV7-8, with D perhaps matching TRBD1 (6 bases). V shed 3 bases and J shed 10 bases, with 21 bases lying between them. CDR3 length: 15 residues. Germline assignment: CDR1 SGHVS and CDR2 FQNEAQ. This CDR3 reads CASSLTGGILVDYTF. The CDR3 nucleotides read TGTGCCAGCAGCTTGACAGGCGGCATACTGGTGGACTACACCTTC.

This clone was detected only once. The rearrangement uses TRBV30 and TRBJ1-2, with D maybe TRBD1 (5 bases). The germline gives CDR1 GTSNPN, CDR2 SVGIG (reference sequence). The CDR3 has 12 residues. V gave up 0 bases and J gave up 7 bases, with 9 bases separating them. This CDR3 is CAWSVWTTGYTF. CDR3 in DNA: TGTGCCTGGAGTGTCTGGACAACTGGCTACACCTTC.

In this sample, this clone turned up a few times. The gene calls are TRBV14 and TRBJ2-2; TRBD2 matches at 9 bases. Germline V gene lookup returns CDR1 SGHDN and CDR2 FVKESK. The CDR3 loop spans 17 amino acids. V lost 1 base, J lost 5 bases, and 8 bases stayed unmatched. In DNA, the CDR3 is TGTGCCAGCAGCCAAGGACTAGCGGAATTTAAAACCGGGGAGCTGTTTTTT. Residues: CASSQGLAEFKTGELFF. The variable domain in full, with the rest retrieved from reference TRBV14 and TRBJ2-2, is EAGVTQFPSHSVIEKGQTVTLRCDPISGHDNLYWYRRVMGKEIKFLLHFVKESKQDESGMPNNRFLAERTGGTYSTLKVQPAELEDSGVYFCASSQGLAEFKTGELFFGEGSRLTVL.

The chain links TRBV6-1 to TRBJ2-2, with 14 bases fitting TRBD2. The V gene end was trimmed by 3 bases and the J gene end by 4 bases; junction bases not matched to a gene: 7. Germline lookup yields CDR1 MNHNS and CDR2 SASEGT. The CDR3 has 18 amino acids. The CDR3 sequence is CASSDGLAGGWGTGELFF. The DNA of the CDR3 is TGTGCCAGCAGTGACGGACTAGCGGGGGGCTGGGGCACCGGGGAGCTGTTTTTT.

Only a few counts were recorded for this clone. CDR3 nucleotides: TGTGCCAGCAGCACCGGACTAGCGGGGGGGCCCACAGATACGCAGTATTTT. It translates to CASSTGLAGGPTDTQYF. This chain links TRBV9 with TRBJ2-3, with 15 bases lining up with TRBD2. There are 17 residues in the CDR3. Trimming cost V 4 bases and J 2 bases; bases outside gene matches: 5. CDR1 is SGDLS and CDR2 is YYNGEE in the germline V gene.

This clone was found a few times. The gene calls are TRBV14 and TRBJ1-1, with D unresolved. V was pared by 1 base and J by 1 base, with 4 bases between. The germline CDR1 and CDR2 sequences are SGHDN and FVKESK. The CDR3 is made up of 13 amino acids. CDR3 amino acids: CASSQARNTEAFF. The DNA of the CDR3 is TGTGCCAGCAGCCAAGCCAGGAACACTGAAGCTTTCTTT.

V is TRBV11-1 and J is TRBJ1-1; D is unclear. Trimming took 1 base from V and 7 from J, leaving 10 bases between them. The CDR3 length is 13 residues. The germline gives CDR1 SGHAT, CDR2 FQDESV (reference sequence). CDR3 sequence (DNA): TGTGCCAGCAGCTTAGATTCGCGGGGTGAAGCTTTCTTT. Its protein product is CASSLDSRGEAFF.

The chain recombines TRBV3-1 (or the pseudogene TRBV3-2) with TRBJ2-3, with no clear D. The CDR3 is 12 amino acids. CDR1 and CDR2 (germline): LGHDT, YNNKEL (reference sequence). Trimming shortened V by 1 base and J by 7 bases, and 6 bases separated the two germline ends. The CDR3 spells CASSQARNTQYF. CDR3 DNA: TGTGCCAGCAGCCAAGCCAGAAATACGCAGTATTTT.

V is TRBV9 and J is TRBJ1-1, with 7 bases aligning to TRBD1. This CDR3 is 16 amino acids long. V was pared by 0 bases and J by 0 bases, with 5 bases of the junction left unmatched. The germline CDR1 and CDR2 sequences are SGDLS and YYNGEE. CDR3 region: CASSVGGQLLNTEAFF. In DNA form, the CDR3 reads TGTGCCAGCAGCGTAGGGGGACAGCTATTGAACACTGAAGCTTTCTTT.

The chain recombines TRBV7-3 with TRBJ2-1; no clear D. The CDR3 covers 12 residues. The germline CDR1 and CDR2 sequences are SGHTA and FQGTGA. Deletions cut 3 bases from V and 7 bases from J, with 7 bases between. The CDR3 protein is CASSFNQNEQFF. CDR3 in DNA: TGTGCCAGCAGCTTTAATCAGAATGAGCAGTTCTTC.

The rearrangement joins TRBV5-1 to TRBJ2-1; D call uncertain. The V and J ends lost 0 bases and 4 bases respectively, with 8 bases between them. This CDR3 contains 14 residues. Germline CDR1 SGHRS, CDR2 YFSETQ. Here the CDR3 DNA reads TGCGCCAGCAGCTTGGACGGACCGTACAATGAGCAGTTCTTC. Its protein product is CASSLDGPYNEQFF.

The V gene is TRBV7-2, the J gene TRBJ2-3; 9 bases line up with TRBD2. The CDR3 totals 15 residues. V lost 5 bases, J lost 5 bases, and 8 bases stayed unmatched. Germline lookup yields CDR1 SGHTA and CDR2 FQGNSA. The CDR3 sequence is CASSPSGGGVDTQYF. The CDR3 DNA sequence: TGTGCCAGCAGCCCTTCGGGCGGGGGGGTAGATACGCAGTATTTT.

The DNA for the CDR3 is TGTGCCTGGAACACCCTACTGGGGTCACCCCTCCACTTT. It specifies CAWNTLLGSPLHF. The chain combines TRBV30 with TRBJ1-6; D not resolved. The CDR3 contains 13 residues. The germline V gene encodes CDR1 GTSNPN and CDR2 SVGIG (reference sequence). V lost 4 bases to trimming and J lost 10 bases, with 14 bases between them.